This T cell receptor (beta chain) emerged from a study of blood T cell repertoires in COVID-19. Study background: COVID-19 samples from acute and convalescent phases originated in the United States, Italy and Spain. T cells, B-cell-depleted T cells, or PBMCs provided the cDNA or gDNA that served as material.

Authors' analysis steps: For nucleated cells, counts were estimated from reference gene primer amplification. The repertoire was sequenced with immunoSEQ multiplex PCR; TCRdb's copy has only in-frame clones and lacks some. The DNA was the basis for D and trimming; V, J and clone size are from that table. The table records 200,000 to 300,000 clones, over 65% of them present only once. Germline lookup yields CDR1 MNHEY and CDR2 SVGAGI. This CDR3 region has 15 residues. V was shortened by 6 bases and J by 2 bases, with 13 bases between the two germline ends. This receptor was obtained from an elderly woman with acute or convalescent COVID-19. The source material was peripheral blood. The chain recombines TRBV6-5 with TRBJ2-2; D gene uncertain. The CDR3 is CASRLRRSNTGELFF. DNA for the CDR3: TGTGCCAGCAGACTCCGTCGTTCAAACACCGGGGAGCTGTTTTTT.